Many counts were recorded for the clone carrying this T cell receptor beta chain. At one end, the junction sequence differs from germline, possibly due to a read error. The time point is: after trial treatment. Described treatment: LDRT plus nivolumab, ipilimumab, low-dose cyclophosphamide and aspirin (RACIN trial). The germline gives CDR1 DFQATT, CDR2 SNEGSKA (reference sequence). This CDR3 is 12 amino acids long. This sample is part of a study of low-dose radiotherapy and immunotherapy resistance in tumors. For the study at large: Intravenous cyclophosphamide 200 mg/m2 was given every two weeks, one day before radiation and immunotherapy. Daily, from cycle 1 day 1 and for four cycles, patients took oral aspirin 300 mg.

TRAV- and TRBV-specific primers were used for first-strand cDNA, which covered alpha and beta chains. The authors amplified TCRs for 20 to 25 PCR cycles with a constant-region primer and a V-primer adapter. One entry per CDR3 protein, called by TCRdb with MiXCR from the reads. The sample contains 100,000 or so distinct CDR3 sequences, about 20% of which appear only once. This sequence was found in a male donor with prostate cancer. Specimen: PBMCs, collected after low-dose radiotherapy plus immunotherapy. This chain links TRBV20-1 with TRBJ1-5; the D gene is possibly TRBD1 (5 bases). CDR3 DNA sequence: TGCAGTGCGAGAGGGACTTCTAAGCCCCAGCATTTT. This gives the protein CSARGTSKPQHF.